This T cell receptor (beta chain) was sequenced in a study of blood T cell repertoires in COVID-19. At the level of the study: The origin of the acute and convalescent COVID-19 samples was the United States, Italy and Spain.

The CDR3 extends over 15 amino acids. Germline-derived CDR1 and CDR2 are MGHDK and SYGVNS. Trimming shortened V by 3 bases and J by 6 bases, and 17 bases separated the two germline ends. TCRdb keeps only in-frame clones here, not all; method: immunoSEQ multiplex PCR. The repertoire has 55,000 to 65,000 clones, approximately 91% of them found once; the top ten carry 2% to 2.5%. V and J are TRBV25-1 and TRBJ1-2; D is perhaps TRBD1 (6 bases). This TCR came from a man between 60 and 75 years old with acute or convalescent COVID-19. The source material was peripheral blood. The chain's CDR3 is CASSDVGAQGHGYTF. Written as DNA, the CDR3 is TGTGCCAGCAGTGATGTGGGGGCCCAGGGGCATGGCTACACCTTC.